The 24 T cell receptor beta chains given below trace back to one sample, sequenced in a study of Ad26.COV2.S vaccination and SARS-CoV-2 variants. Assay: immunoSEQ multiplex PCR; the TCRdb copy retains only in-frame clones and omits some. The table has some 420,000 clones, roughly 90% seen once. Treatment given: 15 to 20 received Ad26.COV2.S at low or high dose, single or two shots; roughly five received placebo; per-sample allocation not given. It was on day 63 after the first vaccine or placebo injection that samples were taken. Sequencing was performed on peripheral blood, taken in a trial of Ad26.COV2.S vaccine versus placebo. The receptors stem from a person between 18 and 60 years old who received the Ad26.COV2.S COVID-19 vaccine or a placebo.

This clone was counted a single time. The gene calls are TRBV10-3 and TRBJ2-5; 12 bases agree with TRBD2. The V gene end was trimmed by 4 bases and the J gene end by 7 bases; junction bases not matched to a gene: 7. This CDR3 has 15 residues. Germline V gene sequence: CDR1 ENHRY, CDR2 SYGVKD. CDR3 DNA: TGTGCCATCAGTGCGCCTAGCGGGGGGGGCGGGACCCAGTACTTC. Its protein is CAISAPSGGGGTQYF.

The chain is built from TRBV7-8 and TRBJ2-6, with D unresolved. The ends were cut back, 2 bases at V and 0 bases at J, with 8 bases in the middle. CDR3 length: 16 residues. CDR1 and CDR2 (germline): SGHVS, FQNEAQ. Here the CDR3 reads CASSLRPTSGANVLTF. The DNA of the CDR3 is TGTGCCAGCAGCTTAAGGCCTACCTCTGGGGCCAACGTCCTGACTTTC.

The chain recombines TRBV5-4 with TRBJ2-7; D is tentatively TRBD1 or TRBD2 (5 bases each). CDR3 length: 14 amino acids. Germline V lookup: CDR1 SGHNT, CDR2 YYREEE (reference sequence). V was cut by 3 bases and J by 4 bases, with 14 bases left in between. DNA for the CDR3: TGTGCCAGCAGCTCCGGGACCCGCCCATACGAGCAGTACTTC. This gives the protein CASSSGTRPYEQYF.

The chain employs TRBV27 and TRBJ2-3; 8 bases are shared with TRBD1. The V gene end was trimmed by 3 bases and the J gene end by 6 bases; junction bases not matched to a gene: 8. Germline V gives CDR1 MNHEY, CDR2 SMNVEV (reference sequence). The CDR3 consists of 15 residues. The CDR3 sequence: CASSLGRGRRDTQYF. Written as DNA, the CDR3 is TGTGCCAGCAGTTTGGGCAGGGGGCGAAGGGATACGCAGTATTTT.

The gene calls are TRBV7-2 and TRBJ1-6; D unresolved. Per the germline V gene, CDR1 is SGHTA and CDR2 is FQGNSA. V was trimmed by 8 bases and J by 7 bases, leaving 12 bases between them. This CDR3 comprises 13 residues. CDR3 residues: CASSVGWNSPLHF. CDR3 nucleotides: TGTGCCAGCTCCGTCGGGTGGAATTCACCCCTCCACTTT.

The chain combines TRBV19 with TRBJ1-1; D is undetermined. The germline V and J ends were trimmed by 1 base and 3 bases, with 12 bases remaining between them. CDR1 is LNHDA and CDR2 is SQIVND in the germline V gene (reference sequence). The CDR3 loop spans 15 amino acids. The CDR3 is CASSIGLGVDTEAFF. The CDR3 DNA follows: TGTGCCAGTAGTATAGGTCTGGGCGTGGACACTGAAGCTTTCTTT.

V gene TRBV7-2 combines with J gene TRBJ1-2; D is undetermined. The ends were cut back, 1 base at V and 2 bases at J, with 8 bases in the middle. Germline V gene lookup returns CDR1 SGHTA and CDR2 FQGNSA. The CDR3 sequence is 14 residues long. The CDR3 sequence: CASSLVGQNYGYTF. The CDR3 DNA sequence: TGTGCCAGCAGCTTAGTGGGTCAGAACTATGGCTACACCTTC.

The chain employs TRBV4-1 and TRBJ2-3, with 12 bases matching TRBD2. V shed 3 bases, J shed 0 bases, and the junction held 13 bases outside the gene matches. The CDR3 loop spans 20 amino acids. Germline assignment: CDR1 MGHRA and CDR2 YSYEKL. CDR3 sequence reads: CASSHPGEPSGGASTDTQYF. CDR3 in DNA: TGCGCCAGCAGCCACCCAGGGGAGCCTAGCGGGGGGGCTAGCACAGATACGCAGTATTTT.

This chain connects TRBV28 to TRBJ2-3; D might be TRBD1 or TRBD2, each matching 6 bases. Per the germline V gene, CDR1 is MDHEN and CDR2 is SYDVKM. The germline V and J ends were trimmed by 3 bases and 5 bases, with 30 bases remaining between them. There are 20 residues in the CDR3. CDR3 amino acids: CASSFRSGDLIGGPRDTQYF. DNA for the CDR3: TGTGCCAGCAGTTTTCGTTCGGGAGATTTGATTGGGGGGCCACGAGATACGCAGTATTTT.

This clone was seen only once. The chain is built from TRBV6-1 and TRBJ2-7; 8 bases agree with TRBD2. Germline CDR1 MNHNS, CDR2 SASEGT. The CDR3 contains 15 residues. The ends lost 0 bases at V and 1 base at J; junction bases unmatched: 2. CDR3 DNA sequence: TGTGCCAGCAGTGAAGCGGCTAGCGGGTCCTACGAGCAGTACTTC. As protein: CASSEAASGSYEQYF.

The rearrangement joins TRBV5-1 to TRBJ2-7; no firm D call. CDR1 SGHRS and CDR2 YFSETQ come from the germline V gene. Trimming removed 2 bases at V and 1 base at J, with 10 bases between. The length of the CDR3 is 14 residues. CDR3 region: CASSFLLGSYEQYF. The CDR3 DNA follows: TGCGCCAGCAGCTTCTTGTTAGGGTCCTACGAGCAGTACTTC.

This clone turned up a few times. The V and J genes are TRBV29-1 and TRBJ2-7; 7 bases are shared with TRBD1. Germline V gene lookup returns CDR1 SQVTM and CDR2 ANQGSEA. The CDR3 sequence is 12 residues long. V trimming: 7 bases; J trimming: 4 bases; junction bases outside the gene matches: 7. Written as DNA, the CDR3 is TGCAGCGGACGGGACAGAGGATACGAGCAGTACTTC. This translates into CSGRDRGYEQYF.

CDR3: CAGMDSLNTEAFF. CDR3 in DNA: TGTGCCGGGATGGACAGCTTGAACACTGAAGCTTTCTTT. The chain uses TRBV10-3 and TRBJ1-1; a weak D match, TRBD1 (6 bases). V was clipped by 11 bases and J by 0 bases, with 13 bases between them. The V gene's germline CDR1 is ENHRY and CDR2 SYGVKD. CDR3 length: 13 amino acids.

The chain links TRBV27 to TRBJ2-1; D not certain. The CDR3 is 9 residues long. Trimming left V 6 bases short and J 8 bases short, with 2 bases between. Germline CDR1 is MNHEY and CDR2 is SMNVEV (reference sequence). CDR3 DNA sequence: TGTGCCAGCAGGTATGAGCAGTTCTTC. This encodes CASRYEQFF.

The gene calls are TRBV28 and TRBJ1-4; D ambiguous. CDR3 length: 17 amino acids. Germline loops: CDR1 MDHEN, CDR2 SYDVKM. Between the trimmed V and J ends, which lost 3 bases and 4 bases, there was a span of 18 bases. The CDR3 DNA is TGTGCCAGCAGTTTGTTCAGGAGCCTCCTTTTTAATGAAAAACTGTTTTTT. Residues: CASSLFRSLLFNEKLFF.

V gene TRBV7-2 combines with J gene TRBJ2-7, with D maybe TRBD2 (5 bases). This CDR3 is 15 amino acids long. The germline CDR1 and CDR2 sequences are SGHTA and FQGNSA. V shed 6 bases and J shed 4 bases, with 19 bases lying between them. The CDR3 region is CASSPSGGSGYEQYF. The CDR3 DNA is TGTGCCAGCAGTCCATCGGGTGGGTCGGGATACGAGCAGTACTTC.

The chain is built from TRBV3-1 (or the pseudogene TRBV3-2) and TRBJ2-1; 7 nucleotides align to TRBD2. The V gene end was trimmed by 1 base and the J gene end by 6 bases; junction bases not matched to a gene: 3. This CDR3 comprises 14 residues. CDR1 and CDR2 from the germline V gene are LGHDT and YNNKEL (reference sequence). The CDR3 here is CASSQVRGVNEQFF. The CDR3 region has the DNA TGTGCCAGCAGCCAAGTTCGGGGGGTCAATGAGCAGTTCTTC.

Only one count was recorded for this clone. The rearrangement uses TRBV11-2 and TRBJ2-3; D unclear. The ends were cut back, 5 bases at V and 7 bases at J, with 13 bases in the middle. Germline values: CDR1 SGHAT, CDR2 FQNNGV. The CDR3 is 13 residues long. The chain's CDR3 is CASSPVGSNTQYF. CDR3 DNA: TGTGCCAGCAGCCCAGTCGGGTCTAATACGCAGTATTTT.

This clone was seen just once. This chain uses TRBV7-2 with TRBJ1-6, with 10 bases fitting TRBD1. The CDR3 contains 16 residues. CDR1 and CDR2 from the germline V gene are SGHTA and FQGNSA. V trimming: 5 bases; J trimming: 6 bases; junction bases outside the gene matches: 7. CDR3 protein: CASSMDRGRRNSPLHF. CDR3 coding DNA: TGTGCCAGCAGCATGGACAGGGGGAGACGTAATTCACCCCTCCACTTT.

The chain has TRBV6-6 and TRBJ1-4, with D tentatively TRBD1 (6 bases). Germline loops: CDR1 MNHNY, CDR2 SVGAGI (reference sequence). This CDR3 has 14 amino acids. Deletions cut 10 bases from V and 8 bases from J, with 20 bases between. The CDR3 reads CATKGGMMREKLFF. CDR3 DNA: TGTGCCACCAAGGGGGGGATGATGAGGGAAAAACTGTTTTTT.

The genes are TRBV28 and TRBJ2-5; a weak D match, TRBD1 (6 bases). This CDR3 is 16 amino acids long. The V gene lost 6 bases and the J gene lost 5 bases, with 22 bases spanning the gap. Per the germline V gene, CDR1 is MDHEN and CDR2 is SYDVKM. In DNA, the CDR3 is TGTGCCAGCAGACCCGACAGGTTAGCTATGATGGAGACCCAGTACTTC. As protein: CASRPDRLAMMETQYF.

The chain recombines TRBV19 with TRBJ1-4; TRBD1 is a possible D gene (5 bases). This CDR3 contains 12 residues. Germline V CDR1 and CDR2: LNHDA, SQIVND (reference sequence). V shed 2 bases and J shed 13 bases, with 11 bases lying between them. The CDR3 region has the DNA TGTGCCAGTAGTATACCGGAGGGGAGACTGTTTTTT. As protein: CASSIPEGRLFF.

J is TRBJ2-5 and V is TRBV12-3 or TRBV12-4; TRBD2 might be the D (5 bases). The V end lost 6 bases, the J end lost 5 bases, and 13 bases lay between the germline ends. There are 13 residues in the CDR3. In DNA form, the CDR3 reads TGTGCCAGCAGCTCGGGGATAGGTGAGACCCAGTACTTC. Protein sequence: CASSSGIGETQYF.

This chain links TRBV19 with TRBJ2-2; D perhaps matches TRBD2 (5 bases). Trimming took 7 bases from V and 5 from J, leaving 14 bases between them. Looked up from germline, CDR1 is LNHDA and CDR2 is SQIVND (reference sequence). The CDR3 runs 14 residues. The CDR3 nucleotides are TGTGCCAGTACCCTGGGAAGGGAGACCGGGGAGCTGTTTTTT. Translation gives CASTLGRETGELFF. The full variable domain, with the rest looked up from reference TRBV19 and TRBJ2-2, is DGGITQSPKYLFRKEGQNVTLSCEQNLNHDAMYWYRQDPGQGLRLIYYSQIVNDFQKGDIAEGYSVSREKKESFPLTVTSAQKNPTAFYLCASTLGRETGELFFGEGSRLTVL.